Listed below are T cell receptor beta chains from one sample, sequenced in a study of T-cell memory formation after mild COVID-19. Using its own MiXCR run on the 5' RACE reads, TCRdb lists one record per CDR3 protein. The sample includes fewer than 650,000 distinct CDR3 sequences, 17% of them seen just once. Material: PBMCs or a T cell subset sorted from them (not recorded which). All receptors come from an adult woman who had mild COVID-19 (a few samples of this study predate the infection). Cell type and time point are not known. Both conserved end residues are part of each CDR3. D genes are given only for firm matches. Expanded clones are given a class, and other clones once, few, many or no size at all.

D gene	V gene	CDR3 length	J gene	clone size	CDR3 protein	CDR3 DNA
.	TRBV5-6	12	TRBJ1-6	few	CASSLAAAPLHF	TGTGCCAGCAGCTTGGCGGCAGCACCCCTCCACTTT
.	TRBV4-1	16	TRBJ2-2	few	CASSHVPGQGTGELFF	TGCGCCAGCAGCCACGTACCGGGTCAGGGGACCGGGGAGCTGTTTTTT
.	TRBV7-3	19	TRBJ1-2	few	CASSFLAKGPGSPFYGYTF	TGTGCCAGCAGCTTCCTAGCCAAAGGTCCGGGAAGCCCATTCTATGGCTACACCTTC
TRBD2	TRBV5-5	17	TRBJ2-1	few	CASSLSPRGGGAYEQFF	TGTGCCAGCAGCCTCTCCCCGAGGGGCGGGGGGGCGTATGAGCAGTTCTTC
TRBD2	TRBV20-1	15	TRBJ2-7	.	CSARLAGGSRYEQYF	TGCAGTGCTAGGCTAGCGGGAGGTAGTCGCTACGAGCAGTACTTC
TRBD2	TRBV11-2	16	TRBJ2-3	.	CASSPTLGGDYLTQYF	TGTGCCAGCAGCCCGACCCTAGGCGGGGACTATCTAACGCAGTATTTT
TRBD2	TRBV7-9	18	TRBJ2-5	.	CASSPTSPGVAGKETQYF	TGTGCCAGCAGCCCTACATCCCCGGGGGTAGCGGGGAAAGAGACCCAGTACTTC
.	TRBV2	12	TRBJ2-1	.	CASSEVHRRERF	TGTGCCAGCAGTGAAGTCCACCGACGTGAACGCTTC
TRBD1	TRBV7-9	15	TRBJ2-5	.	CASSRQGSGQETQYF	TGTGCCAGCAGCCGACAGGGTAGTGGTCAAGAGACCCAGTACTTC
TRBD2	TRBV7-7	17	TRBJ2-1	few	CASSELAGGLGYNEQFF	TGTGCTAGCAGCGAACTAGCGGGAGGGCTGGGGTACAATGAGCAGTTCTTC
.	TRBV20-1	12	TRBJ2-1	.	CSARKDYNEQFF	TGCAGTGCTAGGAAGGACTACAATGAGCAGTTCTTC
.	TRBV20-1	13	TRBJ2-7	many	CSASPGPPYEQYF	TGCAGTGCCTCCCCGGGCCCACCCTACGAGCAGTACTTC
.	TRBV20-1	14	TRBJ2-1	few	CSAHPTQRAFEQFF	TGCAGTGCTCACCCAACTCAAAGGGCGTTTGAGCAGTTCTTC
.	TRBV5-1	13	TRBJ1-1	few	CASGLSSDTEAFF	TGCGCCAGCGGGCTTTCCTCGGATACTGAAGCTTTCTTT
.	TRBV7-9	15	TRBJ1-2	few	CASSEDGSYGRGYTF	TGTGCCAGCTCCGAGGACGGGTCCTATGGCCGAGGCTACACCTTC
.	TRBV12-3/TRBV12-4	12	TRBJ1-4	.	CASSSVVEKLFF	TGTGCCAGCAGTTCAGTAGTTGAAAAACTGTTTTTT
TRBD2	TRBV6-2/TRBV6-3	16	TRBJ2-1	.	CASTSWTSGSNNEQFF	TGTGCCAGCACCTCTTGGACGAGCGGGAGTAACAATGAGCAGTTCTTC
TRBD2	TRBV6-2/TRBV6-3	12	TRBJ2-7	many	CASGRSSYEQYF	TGTGCTAGCGGGAGAAGCTCCTACGAGCAGTACTTC
.	TRBV9	15	TRBJ2-1	.	CASSASLVGSHEQFF	TGTGCCAGCAGCGCCTCACTAGTCGGGAGTCATGAGCAGTTCTTC
TRBD2	TRBV7-8	16	TRBJ2-1	few	CASSSLRLAGKDEQFF	TGTGCCAGCAGCTCCCTGAGGCTAGCGGGGAAGGATGAGCAGTTCTTC
TRBD1	TRBV4-3	15	TRBJ2-5	.	CASSPDRGLQETQYF	TGCGCCAGCAGCCCAGACAGGGGGCTTCAAGAGACCCAGTACTTC
TRBD1	TRBV18	14	TRBJ1-2	once	CASSPGTGRAGYTF	TGTGCCAGCTCACCTGGGACAGGGCGAGCTGGCTACACCTTC
TRBD1	TRBV24-1	13	TRBJ1-5	few	CAASTGGFQPQHF	TGTGCCGCCTCGACAGGGGGTTTTCAGCCCCAGCATTTT
.	TRBV7-7	16	TRBJ1-4	few	CASSAGHGPTNEKLFF	TGTGCTAGCAGCGCCGGACACGGTCCAACTAATGAAAAACTGTTTTTT
.	TRBV9	14	TRBJ2-3	.	CASSAGLDGDTQYF	TGTGCCAGCAGCGCGGGCCTCGACGGGGATACGCAGTATTTT
.	TRBV5-6	16	TRBJ2-3	few	CASSQAIWGLTDTQYF	TGTGCCAGCAGCCAGGCCATTTGGGGATTAACAGATACGCAGTATTTT
.	TRBV6-2/TRBV6-3	17	TRBJ2-3	few	CASSYSRRSGYTDTQYF	TGTGCCAGCAGTTACAGCAGGAGGTCAGGATACACAGATACGCAGTATTTT
.	TRBV6-5	14	TRBJ1-2	.	CASSYSPGAGGYTF	TGTGCCAGCAGTTACTCGCCGGGGGCGGGTGGCTACACCTTC
.	TRBV6-2/TRBV6-3	13	TRBJ1-2	.	CASTIQWDYGYTF	TGTGCCAGCACCATCCAGTGGGACTATGGCTACACCTTC
.	TRBV27	15	TRBJ2-7	few	CASSRGPGPDYEQYF	TGTGCCAGCAGTCGAGGACCAGGTCCCGACTACGAGCAGTACTTC
.	TRBV5-1	15	TRBJ1-3	.	CASSLSATSGNTIYF	TGCGCCAGCAGCTTGTCAGCTACCTCTGGAAACACCATATATTTT
TRBD2	TRBV29-1	14	TRBJ2-1	.	CSVELREAYNEQFF	TGCAGCGTTGAATTGCGGGAGGCTTACAATGAGCAGTTCTTC
.	TRBV2	14	TRBJ2-2	few	CASTQGENTGELFF	TGTGCCAGCACCCAGGGAGAAAACACCGGGGAGCTGTTTTTT
.	TRBV10-3	13	TRBJ2-2	.	CATREGFTGELFF	TGTGCCACCCGAGAGGGATTCACCGGGGAGCTGTTTTTT
.	TRBV2	15	TRBJ1-1	.	CASSRRGQMNTEAFF	TGTGCCAGCAGCCGAAGAGGACAGATGAACACTGAAGCTTTCTTT
.	TRBV11-2	20	TRBJ2-3	.	CASSLDRWGPPRNGTDTQYF	TGTGCCAGCAGCTTAGATCGTTGGGGGCCTCCACGGAACGGAACAGATACGCAGTATTTT
.	TRBV11-3	11	TRBJ2-1	.	CASSYTGEQFF	TGTGCCAGCAGCTACACCGGGGAGCAGTTCTTC
.	TRBV19	13	TRBJ2-5	.	CASSTNPRQTQYF	TGTGCCAGTAGTACGAACCCACGCCAGACCCAGTACTTC
.	TRBV3-1	14	TRBJ1-2	.	CASSQETANYGYTF	TGTGCCAGCAGCCAAGAGACAGCTAACTATGGCTACACCTTC
.	TRBV5-1	14	TRBJ2-3	.	CASSFSQAADTQYF	TGCGCCAGCAGCTTCAGTCAGGCCGCAGATACGCAGTATTTT
.	TRBV2	14	TRBJ2-1	once	CASSESGSYNEQFF	TGTGCCAGCAGTGAATCAGGCTCCTACAATGAGCAGTTCTTC
TRBD1	TRBV5-1	14	TRBJ1-1	many	CASSFDRGRPEAFF	TGCGCCAGCAGCTTCGACAGGGGAAGGCCTGAAGCTTTCTTT
TRBD2	TRBV7-6	17	TRBJ2-3	few	CASSLAGTSGETDTQYF	TGTGCCAGCAGCTTAGCAGGGACTAGCGGGGAAACAGATACGCAGTATTTT
.	TRBV11-2	16	TRBJ1-3	.	CASSLTAGGTGNTIYF	TGTGCCAGCAGCTTAACCGCGGGGGGCACTGGAAACACCATATATTTT
.	TRBV7-9	13	TRBJ2-1	few	CASSPRSHNEQFF	TGTGCCAGCAGCCCCCGATCCCACAATGAGCAGTTCTTC
.	TRBV12-3/TRBV12-4	14	TRBJ1-1	many	CASSLRTANTEAFF	TGTGCCAGCAGTTTGCGGACAGCGAACACTGAAGCTTTCTTT
TRBD2	TRBV6-2/TRBV6-3	15	TRBJ2-7	few	CASSWPRAGAYEQYF	TGTGCCAGCAGTTGGCCCCGGGCGGGGGCCTACGAGCAGTACTTC
.	TRBV12-3/TRBV12-4	14	TRBJ2-3	few	CASRAQISTDTQYF	TGTGCCAGCAGGGCACAGATTAGCACAGATACGCAGTATTTT
.	TRBV5-1	14	TRBJ1-4	many	CASSLDNYGEKLFF	TGCGCCAGCAGCTTGGACAACTATGGTGAAAAACTGTTTTTT
TRBD2	TRBV7-2	15	TRBJ2-7	.	CASSPVAGSTYEQYF	TGTGCCAGCAGCCCGGTAGCGGGGTCTACCTACGAGCAGTACTTC
.	TRBV7-2	16	TRBJ2-5	.	CASSPSVGRGGETQYF	TGTGCCAGCAGCCCCAGCGTTGGGCGAGGGGGAGAGACCCAGTACTTC
TRBD2	TRBV30	13	TRBJ2-1	few	CAWGLAPGNEQFF	TGTGCCTGGGGACTAGCCCCGGGTAATGAGCAGTTCTTC
TRBD1	TRBV5-1	15	TRBJ2-7	.	CASSTSGTGFYEQYF	TGCGCCAGCAGCACCTCCGGGACAGGGTTTTACGAGCAGTACTTC
.	TRBV9	12	TRBJ2-5	.	CASSAYQETQYF	TGTGCCAGCAGCGCATACCAAGAGACCCAGTACTTC
.	TRBV25-1	15	TRBJ1-1	few	CASSGLTGLNTEAFF	TGTGCCAGCAGTGGACTTACAGGGTTGAACACTGAAGCTTTCTTT